This T cell receptor (beta chain) was identified in a study of response to subunit inactivated influenza vaccine. Study outcomes and limitations: Each seasonal influenza vaccination recruits few new T cells, the authors suggested.

MiXCR was run by TCRdb on the RT-PCR reads, yielding one entry per CDR3 protein. The table lists 650,000 or so distinct CDR3 sequences, 14% of them singletons. In this sample, this clonotype turned up a few times. Antigen: not known. Germline-derived CDR1 and CDR2 are SGHDN and FVKESK. The CDR3 runs to 16 residues. V was pared by 6 bases and J by 0 bases, with 15 bases between. The TCR comes from a man aged 45-65 years who received an inactivated influenza vaccine. The chain uses TRBV14 and TRBJ2-1; no clear D. This material consisted of PBMCs from blood, taken 14 to 15 days before vaccination. The CDR3 region is CASRAFGGSSYNEQFF. The CDR3 DNA reads as TGTGCCAGCAGGGCATTTGGCGGTAGCTCCTACAATGAGCAGTTCTTC.